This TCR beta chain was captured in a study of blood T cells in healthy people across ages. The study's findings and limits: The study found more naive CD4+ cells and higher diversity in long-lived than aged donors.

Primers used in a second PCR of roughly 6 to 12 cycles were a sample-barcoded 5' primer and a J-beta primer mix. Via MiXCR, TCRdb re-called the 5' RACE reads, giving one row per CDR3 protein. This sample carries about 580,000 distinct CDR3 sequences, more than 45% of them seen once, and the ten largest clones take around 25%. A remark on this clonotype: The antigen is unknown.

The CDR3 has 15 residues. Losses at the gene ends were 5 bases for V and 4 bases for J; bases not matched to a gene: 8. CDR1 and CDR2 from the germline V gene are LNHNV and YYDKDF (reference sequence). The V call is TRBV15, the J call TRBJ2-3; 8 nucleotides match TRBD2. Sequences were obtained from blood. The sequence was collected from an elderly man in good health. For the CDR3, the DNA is TGTGCCACCAGCGATAAGCGGGAGTCCGCAGATACGCAGTATTTT. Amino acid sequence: CATSDKRESADTQYF.